This T cell receptor beta chain was captured in a study of blood T cell repertoires in COVID-19. Study background: COVID-19 samples collected from the United States, Italy and Spain covered acute and convalescent phases. PBMCs, B-cell-depleted T cells, or T cells provided the cDNA or gDNA that made up the material.

This clone was seen more than once but under ten times. Original processing notes: Nucleated cell number was recorded as an estimate derived from reference gene primer amplification. Repertoires were generated with immunoSEQ multiplex PCR, while TCRdb's copy carries only in-frame clones and drops some. The V and J calls and clone size come from that table; D and trimming were worked out from the DNA. The data show 100,000 or so clones, approximately 93% seen once. CDR1 and CDR2 from the germline V gene are PRHDT and FYEKMQ (reference sequence). The CDR3 totals 18 residues. V lost 4 bases, J lost 4 bases, and 13 bases stayed unmatched.

This sequence was found in a man between 60 and 70 years old with acute or convalescent COVID-19. The specimen sequenced was peripheral blood. V gene TRBV13 combines with J gene TRBJ2-1, with 10 bases fitting TRBD2. The DNA for the CDR3 is TGTGCCAGCAGCTCCCTAGCGGGAGTGAACTCGGGGTACAATGAGCAGTTCTTC. This gives the protein CASSSLAGVNSGYNEQFF.